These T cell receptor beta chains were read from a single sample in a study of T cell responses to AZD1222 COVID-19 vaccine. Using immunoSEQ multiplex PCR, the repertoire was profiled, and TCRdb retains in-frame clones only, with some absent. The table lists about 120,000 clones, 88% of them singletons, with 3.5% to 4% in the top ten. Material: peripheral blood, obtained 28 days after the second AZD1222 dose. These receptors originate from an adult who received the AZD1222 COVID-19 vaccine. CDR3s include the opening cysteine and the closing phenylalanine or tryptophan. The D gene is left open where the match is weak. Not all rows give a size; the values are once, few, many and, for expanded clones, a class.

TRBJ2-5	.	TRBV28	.	TGTGCCAGCAGTTTGGGAGGGGGCCAAGAGACCCAGTACTTC	CASSLGGGQETQYF
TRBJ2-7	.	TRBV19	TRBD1	TGTGCCAGTAGTATCGCCGGGACAGGGGTACACGAGCAGTACTTC	CASSIAGTGVHEQYF
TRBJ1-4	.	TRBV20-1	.	TGCAGTGCTAGTTCGGGGGCTCGAGGTAATGAAAAACTGTTTTTT	CSASSGARGNEKLFF
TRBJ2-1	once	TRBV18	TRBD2	TGTGCCAGCTCACCACGGCTAGCGGATGACAATGAGCAGTTCTTC	CASSPRLADDNEQFF
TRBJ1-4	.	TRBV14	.	TGTGCCAGCAGACCCACGGGGGCGCGGGTTGGCGAAAAACTGTTTTTT	CASRPTGARVGEKLFF
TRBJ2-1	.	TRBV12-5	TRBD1	TGTGCTAGTGGTTCAAGACAGGGCCAGGGCAATGAGCAGTTCTTC	CASGSRQGQGNEQFF
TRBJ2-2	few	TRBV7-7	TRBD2	TGTGCTAGCAGCCCTGTTTGGGGAGGGGCCGGGGAGCTGTTTTTT	CASSPVWGGAGELFF
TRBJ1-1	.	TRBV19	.	TGTGCCAGTAGTATAGATCTAGAGTCCCTGAACACTGAAGCTTTCTTT	CASSIDLESLNTEAFF
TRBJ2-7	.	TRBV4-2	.	TGTGCCAGCAGCCAGCCAAATGGAGCCACCTTTTACGAGCAGTACTTC	CASSQPNGATFYEQYF
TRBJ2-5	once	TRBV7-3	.	TGTGCCAGCAGCTTAAATTTGGGCCGGGAGAGCGAGACCCAGTACTTC	CASSLNLGRESETQYF
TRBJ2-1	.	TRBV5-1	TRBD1	TGCGCCAGCAGCTTGAAGGCGGGACAGGGGGCGTCCTACAATGAGCAGTTCTTC	CASSLKAGQGASYNEQFF
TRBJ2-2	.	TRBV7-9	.	TGTGCCAGCAGACCGGACCGGAACACCGGGGAGCTGTTTTTT	CASRPDRNTGELFF
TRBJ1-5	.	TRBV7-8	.	TGTGCCAGCAGCTTAGCGCGTTGGGTCAGGGATCAGCCCCAGCATTTT	CASSLARWVRDQPQHF
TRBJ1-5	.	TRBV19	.	TGTGCCAGTAGTCGATCCCGAATGACAGTGGATCAGCCCCAGCATTTT	CASSRSRMTVDQPQHF
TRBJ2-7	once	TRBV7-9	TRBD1	TGTGCCAGCAGCTTAGGCGACAGGGCAAACGAGCAGTACTTC	CASSLGDRANEQYF